Listed below are T cell receptor beta chains from one sample, sequenced in a study of blood T cell repertoires in COVID-19. Only in-frame clones appear in the TCRdb table, and some are missing; sequencing was by immunoSEQ multiplex PCR. The table lists roughly 70,000 clones, around 90% of them singletons. The sample consisted of peripheral blood. All receptors derive from a man aged 50 to 59 with acute or convalescent COVID-19. The CDR3 runs from the conserved cysteine through the conserved F or W. Fields, in order: J gene, V gene, CDR3 length, CDR3 protein.

TRBJ1-5,TRBV19,15,CASSIEDGSNQPQHF
TRBJ2-1,TRBV19,18,CASTKSASGPTAGNEQFF
TRBJ2-5,TRBV4-2,15,CASSQDRTQPETQYF
TRBJ1-1,TRBV5-5,15,CASSLALRRGAEAFF
TRBJ1-5,TRBV7-6,14,CASSPQYSNQPQHF
TRBJ1-6,TRBV3-1/TRBV3-2,18,CASSQAPGRYSYNSPLHF
TRBJ1-4,TRBV6-5,14,CASSRQGTNEKLFF
TRBJ1-6,TRBV18,16,CASSPPGQGPGSPLHF
TRBJ2-1,TRBV19,14,CASSIGLGAGEQFF
TRBJ1-2,TRBV14,16,CASSQSWLQGTGGYTF
TRBJ1-1,TRBV6-6,16,CASSFDSHLMNTEAFF
TRBJ2-5,TRBV9,15,CASRRGPNSQETQYF
TRBJ2-2,TRBV5-6,15,CASSLDYSNTGELFF
TRBJ2-2,TRBV6-6,17,CASSPYPGLRYTGELFF
TRBJ2-2,TRBV19,15,CASSIWDRDTGELFF
TRBJ2-3,TRBV10-3,17,CAISGQGREKSTDTQYF
TRBJ2-1,TRBV5-1,14,CASNYAGGYNEQFF
TRBJ1-1,TRBV4-1,14,CASSHLTGSAEAFF
TRBJ2-3,TRBV28,16,CASSLRTGYSTDTQYF
TRBJ1-5,TRBV10-3,15,CAISEGTGQTQPQHF
TRBJ2-3,TRBV6-4,14,CASSATSFTDTQYF
TRBJ1-2,TRBV19,13,CASSIQGNYGYTF
TRBJ1-5,TRBV2,17,CASSEALRTRSNQPQHF
TRBJ1-5,TRBV18,13,CASSPRQSQPQHF
TRBJ1-5,TRBV2,15,CASSEWDRGQQPQHF
TRBJ2-5,TRBV15,14,CATSSGSRKETQYF
TRBJ2-3,TRBV7-3,14,CASSLRQGTDTQYF
TRBJ2-7,TRBV28,15,CASSFDQDRGYEQYF
TRBJ1-4,TRBV5-4,13,CASSLGANEKLFF
TRBJ2-5,TRBV9,14,CASSPRSGEETQYF
TRBJ2-1,TRBV24-1,17,CATSDWTSGISYNEQFF
TRBJ1-6,TRBV7-2,15,CASSREGAQGSPLHF
TRBJ1-1,TRBV20-1,15,CSASEGRGGNTEAFF
TRBJ2-2,TRBV18,13,CASSPPDSGELFF
TRBJ2-3,TRBV10-3,15,CATRTGQTSTDTQYF
TRBJ2-3,TRBV9,16,CASSVGDSGVTDTQYF
TRBJ2-7,TRBV18,13,CASSQGLIYEQYF
TRBJ2-2,TRBV11-2,15,CASSSNERVGGELFF
TRBJ2-2,TRBV24-1,14,CATSPVGDTGELFF
TRBJ1-2,TRBV19,13,CASSFRDTSGYTF
TRBJ2-1,TRBV20-1,11,CSASKTREQFF
TRBJ2-7,TRBV6-1,15,CASSETGESYYEQYF
TRBJ1-6,TRBV10-3,16,CAISEFPGTGISPLHF
TRBJ2-5,TRBV28,14,CASSPSGSRETQYF
TRBJ2-3,TRBV18,18,CASSPRTSGGTGADTQYF
TRBJ1-1,TRBV7-2,14,CASSLAGMNTEAFF
TRBJ1-2,TRBV27,15,CASSSRMTGVYGYTF
TRBJ2-3,TRBV7-2,17,CASSLAGLAAFTDTQYF
TRBJ1-1,TRBV28,11,CASTTQGDAFF
TRBJ2-2,TRBV29-1,15,CSVLIGTKNTGELFF
TRBJ1-5,TRBV10-3,14,CAISRGGGDQPQHF
TRBJ1-5,TRBV28,12,CASRTVNQPQHF
TRBJ1-1,TRBV25-1,14,CASSDTSMNTEAFF